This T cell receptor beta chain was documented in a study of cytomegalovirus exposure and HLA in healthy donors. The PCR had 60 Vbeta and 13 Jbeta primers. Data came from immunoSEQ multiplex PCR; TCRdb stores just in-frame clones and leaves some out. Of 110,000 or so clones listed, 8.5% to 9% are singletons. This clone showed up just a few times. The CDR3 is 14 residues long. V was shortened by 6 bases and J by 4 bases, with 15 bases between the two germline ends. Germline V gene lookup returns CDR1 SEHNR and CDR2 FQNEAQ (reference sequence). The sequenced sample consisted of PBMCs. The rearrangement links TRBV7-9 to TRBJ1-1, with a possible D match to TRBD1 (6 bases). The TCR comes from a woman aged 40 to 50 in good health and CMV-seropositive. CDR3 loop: CASSLIQGSTEAFF. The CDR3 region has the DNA TGTGCCAGCAGTCTTATACAGGGTAGCACTGAAGCTTTCTTT.